A selection of T cell receptor beta chains follows, all from one sample in a study of CD8 T cells in ankylosing spondylitis. From the 5' RACE reads, TCRdb called clonotypes with MiXCR, one entry per CDR3 protein. The repertoire consists of roughly 490,000 distinct CDR3 sequences, with approximately 5.3% occurring once and the leading ten covering approximately 3.5%. What was sequenced was blood, either unsorted or a sorted T cell fraction (not recorded which). Receptor source: a male donor with ankylosing spondylitis. The conserved cysteine and the conserved F or W are not part of the CDR3 here. A D gene is named only where the DNA matches it firmly.

d_call	j_call	v_call	cdr3_aa
TRBD2	TRBJ2-2	TRBV5-1	ASSLTSGYTGELF
TRBD2	TRBJ2-5	TRBV4-2	ASSPRGSAGGPEETQY
.	TRBJ2-6	TRBV6-2/TRBV6-3	ASKDVGANVLT
.	TRBJ2-7	TRBV7-2	ASRKGAGLGEQY
.	TRBJ1-2	TRBV11-1	ASSSRPYGYT
.	TRBJ2-1	TRBV20-1	SAVTYNEQF
.	TRBJ1-5	TRBV7-9	ASSLMGQTNQPQH
.	TRBJ2-2	TRBV2	ASSEGRWAAGELF
.	TRBJ2-7	TRBV7-9	ASSLAKVSEQY
.	TRBJ1-4	TRBV10-3	AISESNVATLYEKLF
TRBD1	TRBJ2-5	TRBV29-1	SVDGTGFQETQY
.	TRBJ2-1	TRBV4-1	ASSQVGGGKNEQF
.	TRBJ1-3	TRBV20-1	SAVDRTSGNTIY
.	TRBJ2-7	TRBV20-1	SARDLPETYEQY
.	TRBJ1-2	TRBV12-3/TRBV12-4	ASSLAPTGRGYNYGYT
TRBD1	TRBJ2-6	TRBV7-6	ASSLLTGGSGANVLT
TRBD2	TRBJ2-1	TRBV28	ASSLVSSGGVSYNEQF
.	TRBJ2-3	TRBV6-5	ASSYQGPSTDTQY
TRBD2	TRBJ2-3	TRBV29-1	SVPGGRNTDTQY
.	TRBJ2-7	TRBV15	ATSGPTSYEQY
TRBD1	TRBJ2-7	TRBV20-1	SAAPGQGALEQY
.	TRBJ1-3	TRBV6-1	ASRRRLSSGNTIY
TRBD1	TRBJ2-1	TRBV6-1	ASSEYRQGWDNEQF
.	TRBJ1-2	TRBV4-1	ASSLRQEGGYT
TRBD2	TRBJ2-1	TRBV20-1	SAREREGEQF
TRBD2	TRBJ2-1	TRBV7-9	ASSLAGAGGLVNEQF
.	TRBJ1-4	TRBV7-2	ASSLDRAVEKLF
.	TRBJ1-2	TRBV25-1	ASSATGAGGYT
TRBD2	TRBJ2-3	TRBV7-3	ASSFGLAGADTQY
.	TRBJ1-5	TRBV6-2/TRBV6-3	ASSYYGGGGQPQH
.	TRBJ1-2	TRBV7-2	ASSWTVNYGYT
.	TRBJ1-1	TRBV20-1	SAPAGVHTEAF
TRBD2	TRBJ2-7	TRBV19	ATRTSGRKGEQY
.	TRBJ1-2	TRBV20-1	SAPRRGDGYT
.	TRBJ2-5	TRBV20-1	SARGAPKETQY
.	TRBJ2-5	TRBV5-1	ASSISGFQETQY
TRBD2	TRBJ2-5	TRBV15	ATSPRTSGFQETQY
.	TRBJ1-1	TRBV29-1	SAIGYRGTEAF
TRBD1	TRBJ2-7	TRBV27	ASSFGQGWAYEQY
TRBD1	TRBJ1-1	TRBV5-1	ASRYGQGEEAF
.	TRBJ1-5	TRBV12-3/TRBV12-4	ASSLRTVAQPQH
.	TRBJ1-2	TRBV7-2	ASSLAFNYGYT
TRBD2	TRBJ2-1	TRBV7-2	ASRLRPPGLAANEQF
.	TRBJ2-1	TRBV28	ASRPPFGVGGNEQF
.	TRBJ2-5	TRBV11-2	ASRPRLESETQY
.	TRBJ2-7	TRBV5-1	ASSPGSLRWEYEQY
TRBD1	TRBJ2-6	TRBV4-1	ASSQAPTGHSGANVLT
.	TRBJ2-5	TRBV27	ASFGGLGPSQTQY
.	TRBJ2-7	TRBV18	ASSVLSSYEQY
TRBD1	TRBJ2-7	TRBV20-1	SALGQRAHEQY